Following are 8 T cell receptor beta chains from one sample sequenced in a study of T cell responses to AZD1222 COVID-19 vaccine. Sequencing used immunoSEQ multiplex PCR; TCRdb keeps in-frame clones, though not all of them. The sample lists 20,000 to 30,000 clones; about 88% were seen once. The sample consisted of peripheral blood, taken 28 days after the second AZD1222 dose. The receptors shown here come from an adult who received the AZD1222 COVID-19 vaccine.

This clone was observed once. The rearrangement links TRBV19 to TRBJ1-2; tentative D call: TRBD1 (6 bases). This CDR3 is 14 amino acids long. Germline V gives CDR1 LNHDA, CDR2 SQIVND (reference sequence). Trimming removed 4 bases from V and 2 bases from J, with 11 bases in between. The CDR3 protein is CASSRGGQNYGYTF. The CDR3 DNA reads TGTGCCAGTAGTAGGGGGGGACAAAACTATGGCTACACCTTC.

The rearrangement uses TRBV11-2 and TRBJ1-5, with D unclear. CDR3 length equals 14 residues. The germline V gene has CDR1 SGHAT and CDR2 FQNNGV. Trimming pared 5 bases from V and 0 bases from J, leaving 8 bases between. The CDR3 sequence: CASSAVNSNQPQHF. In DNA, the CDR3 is TGTGCCAGCAGCGCCGTTAATAGCAATCAGCCCCAGCATTTT.

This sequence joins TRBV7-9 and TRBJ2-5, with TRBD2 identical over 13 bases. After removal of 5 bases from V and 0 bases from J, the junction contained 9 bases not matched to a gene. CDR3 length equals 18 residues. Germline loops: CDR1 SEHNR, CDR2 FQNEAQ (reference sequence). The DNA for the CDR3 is TGTGCCAGCAGCCTTGGACTAGCGGGGGCCCCGTACCAAGAGACCCAGTACTTC. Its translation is CASSLGLAGAPYQETQYF.

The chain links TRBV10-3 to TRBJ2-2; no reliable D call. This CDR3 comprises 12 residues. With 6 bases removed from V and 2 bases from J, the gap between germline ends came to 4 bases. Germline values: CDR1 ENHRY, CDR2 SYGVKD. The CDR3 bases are TGTGCCATCAGCGGTAACACCGGGGAGCTGTTTTTT. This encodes CAISGNTGELFF.

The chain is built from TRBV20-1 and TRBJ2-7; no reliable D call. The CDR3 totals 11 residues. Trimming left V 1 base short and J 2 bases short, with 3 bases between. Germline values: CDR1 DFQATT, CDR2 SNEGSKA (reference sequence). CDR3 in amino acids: CSARAAYEQYF. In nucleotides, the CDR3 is TGCAGTGCTAGAGCCGCCTACGAGCAGTACTTC.

The CDR3 sequence is CASSIPSGGSSGTQYF. CDR3 sequence (DNA): TGTGCCAGCAGCATTCCTAGCGGGGGCTCCAGCGGGACCCAGTACTTC. The chain employs TRBV7-2 and TRBJ2-5; 10 nucleotides agree with TRBD2. CDR1 is SGHTA, CDR2 FQGNSA, per germline. The CDR3 is 16 residues long. V gave up 5 bases and J gave up 7 bases; unmatched junction bases: 13.

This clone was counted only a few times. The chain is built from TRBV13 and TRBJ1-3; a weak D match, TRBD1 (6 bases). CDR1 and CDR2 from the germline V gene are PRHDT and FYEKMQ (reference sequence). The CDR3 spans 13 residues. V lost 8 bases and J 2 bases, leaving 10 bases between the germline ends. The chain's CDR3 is CASGHRAGNTIYF. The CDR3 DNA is TGTGCCAGCGGTCACAGGGCTGGAAACACCATATATTTT. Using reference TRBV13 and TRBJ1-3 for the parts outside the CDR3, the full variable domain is AAGVIQSPRHLIKEKRETATLKCYPIPRHDTVYWYQQGPGQDPQFLISFYEKMQSDKGSIPDRFSAQQFSDYHSELNMSSLELGDSALYFCASGHRAGNTIYFGEGSWLTVV.

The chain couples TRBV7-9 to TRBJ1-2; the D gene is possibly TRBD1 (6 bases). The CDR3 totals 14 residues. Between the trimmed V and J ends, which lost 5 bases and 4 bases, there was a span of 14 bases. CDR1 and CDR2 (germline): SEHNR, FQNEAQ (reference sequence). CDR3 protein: CASSLTDRPYGYTF. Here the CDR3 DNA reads TGTGCCAGCAGCCTAACCGACAGGCCCTATGGCTACACCTTC.